This T cell receptor (beta chain) is from a study of shared clonotypes between healthy human individuals. This clone was seen a single time. CD45RO-negative, CCR7-positively selected cells formed the naive CD8 fraction, excluding terminally differentiated effector memory CD45RA+ cells. Method: immunoSEQ multiplex PCR; TCRdb's copy keeps in-frame clones and lacks some. The profile covers roughly 2,000,000 clones, with 85% to 95% appearing a single time and approximately 1.6% taken by the ten largest. From germline, CDR1 is MNHEY and CDR2 SMNVEV (reference sequence). J was trimmed by 5 bases and V by 1 base; bases with no gene match: 6. This CDR3 has 15 amino acids.

The source material was naive CD8+ T cells from PBMCs. The sequence was collected from a man between 18 and 29 years old in good health. Some clones in this sample may be carry-over from other donors' samples. V usage is TRBV27 and J usage is TRBJ2-7; 9 bases fit TRBD1. This CDR3 reads CASSLWGQGSNEQYF. The CDR3 DNA reads as TGTGCCAGCAGTTTATGGGGACAGGGATCCAACGAGCAGTACTTC.